This T cell receptor (beta chain) was recovered during a study of response to subunit inactivated influenza vaccine. General study results and limits: After each seasonal influenza vaccination, few new T cells are recruited, the authors suggested.

Comment on this clonotype: Its antigen is not identified.

TCRdb re-called the RT-PCR reads through MiXCR, storing one row per CDR3 protein. The profile shows roughly 160,000 distinct CDR3 sequences, over 8.5% of them singletons. This CDR3 region has 14 residues. This sample comprised CD8+ T cells sorted from PBMCs, obtained around 25 months after vaccination. This receptor was taken from a man aged 50-75 years who received an inactivated influenza vaccine. V is TRBV21-1 and J is TRBJ2-7. TRBV21-1 is listed as a pseudogene. CDR3 amino acids: CASSDVIENYEQYF. CDR3 nucleotides: TGTGCCAGCAGCGACGTTATAGAAAACTACGAGCAGTACTTC.